One sample yielded the 17 T cell receptor beta chains listed below, sequenced in a study of cytomegalovirus exposure and HLA in healthy donors. PCR used 60 Vbeta primers and 13 Jbeta primers. The data were produced by immunoSEQ multiplex PCR, yet TCRdb's version contains in-frame clones alone and is incomplete. The table shows more than 150,000 clones, with 70% to 80% occurring only once. Sequencing used PBMCs. The receptors originated from a man in his late teens or twenties in good health and CMV-seronegative.

This clone was observed once. This chain links TRBV2 with TRBJ2-5; D possibly corresponds to TRBD1 (6 bases). CDR1 is SNHLY, CDR2 FYNNEI, per germline. This CDR3 region has 14 residues. Trimming pared 4 bases from V and 4 bases from J, leaving 13 bases between. CDR3 sequence: CASSAQGWGETQYF. In DNA form, the CDR3 reads TGTGCCAGCAGTGCTCAGGGGTGGGGAGAGACCCAGTACTTC.

CDR3 loop: CASSIWGGSYNEQFF. In DNA, the CDR3 is TGTGCCAGTAGTATCTGGGGCGGGAGTTACAATGAGCAGTTCTTC. The rearrangement joins TRBV19 to TRBJ2-1; 7 bases are shared with TRBD2. The J segment lost 4 bases and the V segment lost 3 bases, leaving 6 bases of the junction unmatched. The CDR3 runs 15 residues. Per the germline V gene, CDR1 is LNHDA and CDR2 is SQIVND (reference sequence).

The chain links TRBV5-4 to TRBJ2-2, with D tentatively TRBD1 (6 bases). The length of the CDR3 is 16 residues. Germline CDR1 is SGHNT and CDR2 is YYREEE (reference sequence). Trimming stripped 4 bases from V and 3 bases from J, with 16 bases between. The DNA of the CDR3 is TGTGCCAGCAGCGCTGGGCAGGGGCTCTACACCGGGGAGCTGTTTTTT. It translates to CASSAGQGLYTGELFF.

This clone was seen only a few times. The same CDR3 arises from other DNA sequences in this sample as well. The CDR3 coding sequence is TGTGCCAGCTCACCCGGGACTAGCGGGCCCTACAATGAGCAGTTCTTC. Protein: CASSPGTSGPYNEQFF. The genes are TRBV18 and TRBJ2-1; the match to TRBD2 covers 12 bases. Germline loops: CDR1 KGHSH, CDR2 LQKENI. The CDR3 totals 16 residues. With 3 bases clipped from V and 2 bases from J, the junction kept 2 bases outside the gene matches. Together with reference TRBV18 and TRBJ2-1, the CDR3 gives the full variable domain: NAGVMQNPRHLVRRRGQEARLRCSPMKGHSHVYWYRQLPEEGLKFMVYLQKENIIDESGMPKERFSAEFPKEGPSILRIQQVVRGDSAAYFCASSPGTSGPYNEQFFGPGTRLTVL.

The gene calls are TRBV4-3 and TRBJ2-7; TRBD2 aligns across 13 bases. The ends lost 0 bases at V and 8 bases at J; junction bases unmatched: 4. CDR3 size: 15 residues. Germline CDR1 is LGHNA and CDR2 is YSLEER. The CDR3 loop reads CASSQELAGGVQQYF. CDR3 bases: TGCGCCAGCAGCCAAGAACTAGCGGGGGGGGTACAGCAGTACTTC.

In DNA form, the CDR3 reads TGTGCCAGCAGCTTAGATGGGAATGGAGGTGGCTACACCTTC. Translated: CASSLDGNGGGYTF. The V and J genes are TRBV7-8 and TRBJ1-2; no clear D gene. V lost 1 base and J 7 bases, leaving 13 bases between the germline ends. CDR1 is SGHVS and CDR2 is FQNEAQ in the germline V gene. CDR3 length: 14 amino acids.

This chain connects TRBV7-2 to TRBJ2-7; TRBD2 matches 8 bases. The CDR3 runs to 18 residues. V lost 5 bases to trimming and J lost 3 bases; unmatched junction nucleotides: 18. Per the germline V gene, CDR1 is SGHTA and CDR2 is FQGNSA. The CDR3 region is CASSRRRAGERFVYEQYF. CDR3 bases: TGTGCCAGCAGCCGCCGTCGAGCGGGAGAAAGGTTCGTCTACGAGCAGTACTTC.

This chain links TRBV6-5 with TRBJ2-2; D is possibly TRBD2 (6 bases). The V gene lost 6 bases and the J gene lost 6 bases, with 8 bases spanning the gap. The V gene's germline CDR1 is MNHEY and CDR2 SVGAGI. The length of the CDR3 is 12 residues. CDR3 in DNA: TGTGCCAGCAGCAGACTAGCCGGGGAGCTGTTTTTT. It yields the protein CASSRLAGELFF.

The chain links TRBV2 to TRBJ2-7; the match to TRBD1 covers 7 bases. Germline V CDR1 and CDR2: SNHLY, FYNNEI. With V trimmed by 8 bases and J by 2 bases, 6 bases remained unmatched. This CDR3 region has 13 residues. CDR3 bases: TGTGCCAGCCAGGACAGGCGCGCCTACGAGCAGTACTTC. Translation: CASQDRRAYEQYF.

The genes are TRBV6-1 and TRBJ2-1, with D tentatively TRBD2 (7 bases). Germline CDR1 MNHNS, CDR2 SASEGT. CDR3 length: 12 amino acids. The V end was cut by 10 bases, the J end by 9 bases, with 16 bases between. The CDR3 sequence is CATEGGAPEQFF. The CDR3 coding sequence is TGTGCCACCGAGGGGGGGGCGCCTGAGCAGTTCTTC.

J is TRBJ2-5 and V is TRBV11-1; D remains ambiguous. Per the germline V gene, CDR1 is SGHAT and CDR2 is FQDESV (reference sequence). The V gene lost 2 bases and the J gene lost 1 base, with 5 bases spanning the gap. CDR3 length equals 13 residues. The CDR3 region is CASSLLSQETQYF. CDR3 coding DNA: TGTGCCAGCAGCTTACTCAGCCAAGAGACCCAGTACTTC.

This CDR3 is CAWRLSGTQETQYF. CDR3 nucleotides: TGTGCCTGGAGACTTAGCGGGACCCAAGAGACCCAGTACTTC. J is TRBJ2-5 and V is TRBV30, with 8 bases aligning to TRBD2. The germline CDR1 and CDR2 sequences are GTSNPN and SVGIG (reference sequence). There are 14 residues in the CDR3. The V and J ends lost 3 bases and 1 base, in that order; junction bases with no gene match: 4.

V usage is TRBV6-1 and J usage is TRBJ2-3, with D possibly TRBD2 on 6 matching bases. The V and J ends lost 5 bases and 1 base respectively, with 10 bases between them. CDR3 length: 14 residues. Germline V gene sequence: CDR1 MNHNS, CDR2 SASEGT. This chain's CDR3 is CASSLPGGTDTQYF. CDR3 DNA: TGTGCCAGCAGTCTTCCGGGGGGCACAGATACGCAGTATTTT.

The chain employs TRBV23-1 and TRBJ1-1, with D uncertain. TRBV23-1 has ORF status, its function being uncertain. With 0 bases removed from V and 0 bases from J, the gap between germline ends came to 17 bases. The CDR3 has 18 amino acids. CDR3 sequence: CASSQSRPVLCMNTEAFF. The CDR3 region has the DNA TGCGCCAGCAGTCAATCGCGGCCCGTCCTATGTATGAACACTGAAGCTTTCTTT.

A remark on this clone: The junction differs from germline at one of its ends, possibly a read error. The chain recombines TRBV7-7 with TRBJ2-5; D is undetermined. CDR1 and CDR2 (germline): SSHAT, FNYEAQ (reference sequence). This CDR3 comprises 15 residues. CDR3 nucleotide sequence: TGTGCTAGCAGCTTAGGCGAAGGCCACGAGCGGACCCAGTACTTC. Translating gives CASSLGEGHERTQYF.

V usage is TRBV5-6 and J usage is TRBJ1-6; perhaps TRBD1 as D (5 bases). With 6 bases removed from V and 0 bases from J, the gap between germline ends came to 13 bases. The CDR3 is 16 residues long. Germline CDR1 SGHDT, CDR2 YYEEEE. The CDR3 spells CASTPSGLSYNSPLHF. CDR3 sequence (DNA): TGTGCCAGCACCCCCTCGGGACTCTCCTATAATTCACCCCTCCACTTT.

The chain carries TRBV7-6 and TRBJ2-7, with TRBD2 identical over 9 bases. Per germline, CDR1 SGHVS and CDR2 FNYEAQ. There are 15 residues in the CDR3. J lost 5 bases, V lost 5 bases, and 10 bases had no gene match. The chain's CDR3 is CASSAGLANTHEQYF. DNA for the CDR3: TGTGCCAGCAGCGCGGGACTAGCTAACACCCACGAGCAGTACTTC.